This TCR beta chain is from a study of blood T cell repertoires in COVID-19. Turning to the study itself: Researchers got acute and convalescent COVID-19 samples from the United States, Italy and Spain. PBMCs, B-cell-depleted T cells, or T cells were the source of the cDNA or gDNA that made up the material.

Trimming removed 6 bases from V and 7 bases from J; junction bases left unmatched: 14. CDR3 length: 16 residues. The germline V gene has CDR1 SGHAT and CDR2 FQNNGV. How the authors handled the data: Amplification of reference gene primers provided the estimated nucleated cell counts. Repertoires were generated with immunoSEQ multiplex PCR, while TCRdb's copy carries only in-frame clones and drops some. V, J and clone size reflect that table, while D and trimming were determined from the DNA. The profile shows some 120,000 clones, roughly nine tenths of them singletons. The J gene is TRBJ2-2, the V gene TRBV11-2; TRBD1 agrees at 7 bases. The sequenced material came from peripheral blood. The receptor's source is a man aged 35-49 years with acute or convalescent COVID-19. DNA of the CDR3: TGTGCCAGCAGGAGAATCTCAGGGGGTTCGGTCGGGGAGCTGTTTTTT. Protein: CASRRISGGSVGELFF.